The rows below give T cell receptor beta chains drawn from one sample of a study of OX40 agonist ivuxolimab in advanced cancers. Data came from immunoSEQ multiplex PCR; TCRdb stores just in-frame clones and leaves some out. This repertoire shows 34,000 or so clones, approximately 81% found once; its top ten account for over 1.1%. The material was CD4+ or CD8+ T cells sorted from blood, obtained in a trial of the OX40 agonist ivuxolimab. The receptors come from an adult with an advanced solid tumor such as melanoma, head and neck, liver or kidney cancer. Each CDR3 is given with its conserved first and last residue. The D gene is left open where the match is weak. Size is omitted from some rows. Given values are once, few, many or a class for expanded clones.

TRBV5-4	TRBJ1-2	NA	NA	CASSLDRENYGYTF	TGTGCCAGCAGCTTAGACAGAGAGAACTATGGCTACACCTTC
TRBV5-8	TRBJ2-6	NA	NA	CASSLAATSTGANVLTF	TGTGCCAGCAGCTTGGCCGCCACTAGCACTGGGGCCAACGTCCTGACTTTC
TRBV7-9	TRBJ2-7	NA	NA	CASSWGTVDEQYF	TGTGCCAGCAGTTGGGGTACCGTCGACGAGCAGTACTTC
TRBV2	TRBJ1-5	TRBD1	NA	CASSQGESNQPQHF	TGTGCCAGCAGCCAGGGGGAGAGCAATCAGCCCCAGCATTTT
TRBV6-1	TRBJ1-1	TRBD1	NA	CASRRTGTRTFF	TGTGCCAGCAGGAGGACAGGGACGAGAACTTTCTTT
TRBV5-1	TRBJ1-2	NA	NA	CASSLGTTWGYGYTF	TGCGCCAGCAGCCTAGGGACAACCTGGGGCTATGGCTACACCTTC
TRBV10-3	TRBJ2-5	TRBD2	NA	CAIADGSTSGQETQYF	TGTGCCATCGCTGACGGTAGCACTAGCGGCCAAGAGACCCAGTACTTC
TRBV4-3	TRBJ1-2	TRBD1	NA	CASSQDGTGVGYGYTF	TGCGCCAGCAGCCAAGATGGGACAGGGGTCGGCTATGGCTACACCTTC
TRBV7-6	TRBJ2-5	NA	NA	CASSPQETQYF	TGTGCCAGCAGTCCCCAAGAGACCCAGTACTTC
TRBV19	TRBJ2-3	TRBD2	NA	CASSPRLAGGSDTQYF	TGTGCCAGTAGTCCGCGACTAGCGGGGGGTTCTGATACGCAGTATTTT
TRBV27	TRBJ1-5	NA	NA	CASSEEDGQASNQPQHF	TGTGCCAGCAGTGAGGAGGACGGGCAGGCGAGCAATCAGCCCCAGCATTTT
TRBV6-1	TRBJ1-2	NA	NA	CASSQTANYGYTF	TGTGCCAGCAGCCAGACAGCTAACTATGGCTACACCTTC
TRBV7-2	TRBJ1-6	NA	NA	CASSLGNSPLHF	TGTGCCAGCAGCTTAGGGAATTCACCCCTCCACTTT
TRBV18	TRBJ2-3	NA	NA	CASSPAQDTQYF	TGTGCCAGCTCCCCCGCCCAAGATACGCAGTATTTT
TRBV6-1	TRBJ1-5	TRBD1	NA	CASSRDRVEPQHF	TGTGCCAGCAGTCGGGACAGGGTGGAGCCCCAGCATTTT
TRBV29-1	TRBJ2-1	NA	medium-sized	CSVDKTRGNEQFF	TGCAGCGTTGACAAGACGCGGGGCAATGAGCAGTTCTTC
TRBV7-9	TRBJ2-4	NA	NA	CASSFGGRNIQYF	TGTGCCAGCAGCTTCGGCGGAAGAAACATTCAGTACTTC
TRBV4-2	TRBJ2-5	TRBD2	NA	CASSQEGTSGGYQKAQYF	TGTGCCAGCAGCCAAGAGGGGACTAGCGGGGGGTACCAAAAGGCCCAGTACTTC
TRBV4-3	TRBJ1-2	NA	few	CASSQEAGAGGYTF	TGCGCCAGCAGCCAAGAAGCGGGGGCTGGTGGCTACACCTTC
TRBV18	TRBJ1-3	NA	NA	CASSPSLNRADSGNTIYF	TGTGCCAGCTCACCATCTCTAAACAGGGCAGACTCTGGAAACACCATATATTTT
TRBV28	TRBJ1-3	NA	NA	CASNPGDTSGNTIYF	TGTGCCAGCAACCCCGGGGACACCTCTGGAAACACCATATATTTT
TRBV11-2	TRBJ2-7	TRBD2	NA	CASSPLGGKYEQYF	TGTGCCAGCAGCCCACTGGGGGGGAAGTACGAGCAGTACTTC
TRBV11-2	TRBJ1-1	NA	NA	CASSLPLNTEAFF	TGTGCCAGCAGCTTACCTCTGAACACTGAAGCTTTCTTT
TRBV6-4	TRBJ2-7	NA	NA	CASSDLRQLYEQYF	TGTGCCAGCAGTGATCTAAGACAGTTATACGAGCAGTACTTC
TRBV5-6	TRBJ1-5	NA	NA	CASSRSGYNQPQHF	TGTGCCAGCAGCCGCAGTGGGTACAATCAGCCCCAGCATTTT
TRBV29-1	TRBJ1-3	TRBD1	NA	CSVVWGQAGNTIYF	TGCAGCGTCGTATGGGGACAGGCAGGAAACACCATATATTTT
TRBV5-4	TRBJ1-1	NA	NA	CASSQSWNTEAFF	TGTGCCAGCAGCCAAAGTTGGAACACTGAAGCTTTCTTT
TRBV28	TRBJ2-7	NA	NA	CASPLKGDGYEQYF	TGTGCCAGTCCGTTAAAAGGGGATGGGTACGAGCAGTACTTC
TRBV5-4	TRBJ1-2	NA	NA	CASSFILGARGYTF	TGTGCCAGCAGCTTTATTCTGGGGGCACGCGGCTACACCTTC
TRBV7-9	TRBJ2-1	TRBD2	NA	CASSPRRGSGSHNEQFF	TGTGCCAGCAGCCCACGTAGGGGTAGCGGGAGCCACAATGAGCAGTTCTTC
TRBV30	TRBJ2-6	NA	NA	CAWSYGANVLTF	TGTGCCTGGAGTTATGGGGCCAACGTCCTGACTTTC
TRBV6-5	TRBJ1-6	NA	NA	CASSYSTENSPLHF	TGTGCCAGCAGTTACTCTACAGAAAATTCACCCCTCCACTTT
TRBV30	TRBJ2-5	NA	NA	CAWSRRLGDVGETQYF	TGTGCCTGGAGTCGTAGACTAGGGGACGTCGGCGAGACCCAGTACTTC
TRBV5-4	TRBJ1-6	TRBD1	NA	CASSGNPGQSNSPLHF	TGTGCCAGCAGCGGAAACCCGGGACAGTCAAATTCACCCCTCCACTTT
TRBV9	TRBJ1-2	TRBD1	NA	CASSGYRGLYGYTF	TGTGCCAGCAGCGGTTACAGGGGGCTCTATGGCTACACCTTC
TRBV13	TRBJ2-1	NA	NA	CASSRRGRSSYNEQFF	TGTGCCAGCAGCCGACGGGGGAGGAGCTCCTACAATGAGCAGTTCTTC
TRBV4-2	TRBJ2-7	TRBD2	NA	CASSLDLAGGEQYF	TGTGCCAGCAGCCTGGACCTAGCGGGAGGAGAGCAGTACTTC
TRBV11-2	TRBJ2-7	TRBD2	few	CASSLGGTSISYEQYF	TGTGCCAGCAGCTTAGGGGGGACTAGCATCTCCTACGAGCAGTACTTC